The rows below give T cell receptor beta chains drawn from one sample of a study of cytomegalovirus exposure and HLA in healthy donors. Only in-frame clones appear in the TCRdb table, and some are missing; sequencing was by immunoSEQ multiplex PCR. Of some 140,000 clones listed, roughly three quarters are singletons. Sequenced material: PBMCs. The origin of the receptors is a man younger than 40 in good health and CMV-seronegative. CDR3s include the opening cysteine and the closing phenylalanine or tryptophan. Each record gives: J gene, D gene, V gene, clone size, CDR3 protein, CDR3 DNA. D genes are given only for firm matches. Clone sizes are given selectively: once, few, many, or a class where the clone is expanded.

J gene: TRBJ1-5
D gene: TRBD1
V gene: TRBV6-1
clone size: few
CDR3 protein: CASSGDRNQPQHF
CDR3 DNA: TGTGCCAGCAGTGGGGACAGAAATCAGCCCCAGCATTTT

J gene: TRBJ1-1
D gene: TRBD1
V gene: TRBV7-9
clone size: .
CDR3 protein: CASSWGQGSSEAFF
CDR3 DNA: TGTGCCAGCAGCTGGGGACAGGGGAGCAGTGAAGCTTTCTTT

J gene: TRBJ1-5
D gene: TRBD1
V gene: TRBV7-8
clone size: few
CDR3 protein: CASSRDRYNQPQHF
CDR3 DNA: TGTGCCAGCAGCCGGGACAGGTATAATCAGCCCCAGCATTTT

J gene: TRBJ2-6
D gene: .
V gene: TRBV4-3
clone size: few
CDR3 protein: CASRQEGLSGANVLTF
CDR3 DNA: TGCGCAAGCAGACAAGAAGGACTCTCTGGGGCCAACGTCCTGACTTTC

J gene: TRBJ2-5
D gene: TRBD2
V gene: TRBV6-1
clone size: .
CDR3 protein: CASSARLAGAQETQYF
CDR3 DNA: TGTGCCAGCAGTGCTAGACTAGCGGGGGCCCAAGAGACCCAGTACTTC

J gene: TRBJ1-1
D gene: .
V gene: TRBV7-2
clone size: .
CDR3 protein: CASSPTRQAAFF
CDR3 DNA: TGTGCCAGCAGCCCAACAAGACAGGCAGCTTTCTTT

J gene: TRBJ2-1
D gene: TRBD2
V gene: TRBV5-4
clone size: .
CDR3 protein: CASSSGTSGSNEQFF
CDR3 DNA: TGTGCCAGCAGCTCTGGGACTAGCGGGAGCAATGAGCAGTTCTTC

J gene: TRBJ1-5
D gene: TRBD1
V gene: TRBV27
clone size: .
CDR3 protein: CASSHPTWDRGPPGNQPQHF
CDR3 DNA: TGTGCCAGCAGTCATCCGACATGGGACAGGGGGCCTCCCGGCAATCAGCCCCAGCATTTT

J gene: TRBJ2-5
D gene: .
V gene: TRBV9
clone size: .
CDR3 protein: CASSVGPGSGETQYF
CDR3 DNA: TGTGCCAGCAGCGTAGGGCCCGGGTCGGGGGAGACCCAGTACTTC

J gene: TRBJ1-3
D gene: .
V gene: TRBV10-3
clone size: .
CDR3 protein: CAIGTGPLRSGNTIYF
CDR3 DNA: TGTGCCATCGGCACAGGCCCCTTGCGCTCTGGAAACACCATATATTTT

J gene: TRBJ2-7
D gene: TRBD2
V gene: TRBV9
clone size: .
CDR3 protein: CASSPQQTGLAGAYEQYF
CDR3 DNA: TGTGCCAGCAGCCCGCAACAAACGGGGTTAGCGGGTGCCTACGAGCAGTACTTC

J gene: TRBJ2-2
D gene: .
V gene: TRBV18
clone size: .
CDR3 protein: CASSPFSAGELFF
CDR3 DNA: TGTGCCAGCTCACCATTTAGTGCCGGGGAGCTGTTTTTT

J gene: TRBJ1-2
D gene: TRBD1
V gene: TRBV27
clone size: once
CDR3 protein: CASSFGTGRFGYTF
CDR3 DNA: TGTGCCAGCAGTTTTGGGACAGGGCGTTTTGGCTACACCTTC

J gene: TRBJ2-3
D gene: TRBD1
V gene: TRBV5-6
clone size: .
CDR3 protein: CASSSGTGRTDTQYF
CDR3 DNA: TGTGCCAGCAGCTCCGGGACAGGGAGGACAGATACGCAGTATTTT

J gene: TRBJ1-1
D gene: .
V gene: TRBV10-3
clone size: .
CDR3 protein: CAISSDRTNTEAFF
CDR3 DNA: TGTGCCATCAGCTCAGACAGAACCAACACTGAAGCTTTCTTT

J gene: TRBJ2-1
D gene: .
V gene: TRBV7-9
clone size: .
CDR3 protein: CASSLDNNEQFF
CDR3 DNA: TGTGCCAGCAGCTTGGACAACAATGAGCAGTTCTTC

J gene: TRBJ1-1
D gene: .
V gene: TRBV9
clone size: .
CDR3 protein: CASSVGQFMNTEAFF
CDR3 DNA: TGTGCCAGCAGCGTAGGGCAGTTTATGAACACTGAAGCTTTCTTT

J gene: TRBJ2-3
D gene: .
V gene: TRBV30
clone size: .
CDR3 protein: CAWSKSGNTDTQYF
CDR3 DNA: TGTGCCTGGAGTAAGTCGGGAAACACAGATACGCAGTATTTT

J gene: TRBJ2-3
D gene: TRBD2
V gene: TRBV4-3
clone size: .
CDR3 protein: CASSQDRAGDQDTQYF
CDR3 DNA: TGCGCCAGCAGCCAGGACCGGGCGGGAGACCAAGATACGCAGTATTTT

J gene: TRBJ2-7
D gene: .
V gene: TRBV9
clone size: .
CDR3 protein: CASSGQTHYEQYF
CDR3 DNA: TGTGCCAGCAGCGGACAGACCCACTACGAGCAGTACTTC

J gene: TRBJ1-5
D gene: .
V gene: TRBV27
clone size: .
CDR3 protein: CASSPQGGGNNQPQHF
CDR3 DNA: TGTGCCAGCAGTCCCCAGGGAGGAGGGAACAATCAGCCCCAGCATTTT

J gene: TRBJ1-5
D gene: .
V gene: TRBV7-9
clone size: few
CDR3 protein: CASTSAFGQPQHF
CDR3 DNA: TGTGCCAGCACCAGCGCGTTCGGTCAGCCCCAGCATTTT

J gene: TRBJ1-6
D gene: .
V gene: TRBV28
clone size: .
CDR3 protein: CASSLGDYSPLHF
CDR3 DNA: TGTGCCAGCAGTTTAGGGGACTATTCACCCCTCCACTTT

J gene: TRBJ2-5
D gene: TRBD2
V gene: TRBV6-4
clone size: once
CDR3 protein: CASSDPERTSGRKETQYF
CDR3 DNA: TGTGCCAGCAGTGACCCCGAAAGGACTAGCGGGAGAAAAGAGACCCAGTACTTC

J gene: TRBJ2-4
D gene: TRBD1
V gene: TRBV19
clone size: .
CDR3 protein: CASSIETGFGKNIQYF
CDR3 DNA: TGTGCCAGTAGTATAGAGACAGGGTTTGGCAAAAACATTCAGTACTTC

J gene: TRBJ1-1
D gene: .
V gene: TRBV30
clone size: .
CDR3 protein: CAWSVLGYRGDTEAFF
CDR3 DNA: TGTGCCTGGAGTGTACTTGGGTACCGGGGGGACACTGAAGCTTTCTTT

J gene: TRBJ2-2
D gene: TRBD1
V gene: TRBV5-4
clone size: .
CDR3 protein: CASSLEGAQGTGELFF
CDR3 DNA: TGTGCCAGCAGCTTGGAGGGGGCCCAGGGCACCGGGGAGCTGTTTTTT

J gene: TRBJ1-1
D gene: TRBD1
V gene: TRBV5-1
clone size: .
CDR3 protein: CASSAQTGPDTEAFF
CDR3 DNA: TGCGCCAGCAGCGCGCAGACAGGGCCAGACACTGAAGCTTTCTTT

J gene: TRBJ1-5
D gene: TRBD1
V gene: TRBV6-1
clone size: .
CDR3 protein: CASSEGQGGQPQHF
CDR3 DNA: TGTGCCAGCAGTGAAGGACAGGGCGGCCAGCCCCAGCATTTT

J gene: TRBJ2-5
D gene: TRBD1
V gene: TRBV6-6
clone size: .
CDR3 protein: CASSFRTGTETQYF
CDR3 DNA: TGTGCCAGCAGTTTCCGGACAGGAACGGAGACCCAGTACTTC

J gene: TRBJ2-7
D gene: TRBD2
V gene: TRBV19
clone size: .
CDR3 protein: CASSQQGLSSGPWEQYF
CDR3 DNA: TGTGCCAGTAGTCAGCAGGGATTGTCTAGCGGACCGTGGGAGCAGTACTTC

J gene: TRBJ1-1
D gene: .
V gene: TRBV27
clone size: .
CDR3 protein: CASSLGGSEAFF
CDR3 DNA: TGTGCCAGCAGTTTGGGGGGATCCGAAGCTTTCTTT

J gene: TRBJ1-3
D gene: .
V gene: TRBV11-2
clone size: once
CDR3 protein: CASSRGQPPGNTIYF
CDR3 DNA: TGTGCCAGCAGCCGGGGACAACCGCCTGGAAACACCATATATTTT

J gene: TRBJ1-3
D gene: .
V gene: TRBV19
clone size: few
CDR3 protein: CASSIDSAGGNTIYF
CDR3 DNA: TGTGCCAGTAGTATAGACAGCGCCGGAGGAAACACCATATATTTT

J gene: TRBJ1-6
D gene: TRBD1
V gene: TRBV2
clone size: .
CDR3 protein: CANVRDRNSPLHF
CDR3 DNA: TGTGCCAACGTCCGGGACAGGAATTCACCCCTCCACTTT

J gene: TRBJ1-5
D gene: TRBD1
V gene: TRBV4-1
clone size: few
CDR3 protein: CASSATTGDRQPQHF
CDR3 DNA: TGCGCCAGCAGCGCCACGACAGGGGACAGGCAGCCCCAGCATTTT

J gene: TRBJ2-1
D gene: .
V gene: TRBV25-1
clone size: .
CDR3 protein: CASSGDLGSYNEQFF
CDR3 DNA: TGTGCCAGCAGTGGCGACTTGGGCTCCTACAATGAGCAGTTCTTC

J gene: TRBJ1-5
D gene: .
V gene: TRBV9
clone size: .
CDR3 protein: CASSEHSNQPQHF
CDR3 DNA: TGTGCCAGCAGTGAACATAGCAATCAGCCCCAGCATTTT

J gene: TRBJ2-1
D gene: TRBD1
V gene: TRBV27
clone size: .
CDR3 protein: CASSFPDRGLVF
CDR3 DNA: TGTGCCAGCAGTTTCCCGGACAGGGGGCTAGTCTTC

J gene: TRBJ2-1
D gene: TRBD2
V gene: TRBV9
clone size: few
CDR3 protein: CASSAGGDYNEQFF
CDR3 DNA: TGTGCCAGCAGCGCCGGGGGGGACTACAATGAGCAGTTCTTC

J gene: TRBJ1-1
D gene: .
V gene: TRBV19
clone size: few
CDR3 protein: CASNSLQGYTEAFF
CDR3 DNA: TGTGCCAGTAACTCTTTACAGGGCTACACTGAAGCTTTCTTT